Below, 18 T cell receptor beta chains from the same sample are listed, as sequenced in a study of shared clonotypes between healthy human individuals. This table comes from immunoSEQ multiplex PCR, and its TCRdb copy is limited to in-frame clones, with some not included. The sample holds about a million clones; approximately 76% are singletons and the top ten take roughly 1.4%. The sequenced sample was memory CD4+ T cells sorted from blood. Described subset: CD45RA-negative fraction. The receptor set was obtained from a man between 18 and 35 years old in good health.

This clone was observed once. The chain carries TRBV6-1 and TRBJ2-7, with 12 bases fitting TRBD1. The CDR3 contains 12 residues. Germline trimming cut 11 bases from V and 6 bases from J; bases unmatched to any gene: 5. Germline V gene data show CDR1 as MNHNS and CDR2 as SASEGT. Here the CDR3 DNA reads TGTGCCTTGGGACAGGGGGCTGTCGAGCAGTACTTC. It codes for CALGQGAVEQYF.

The chain employs TRBV6-5 and TRBJ2-7; 7 nucleotides match TRBD1. The CDR3 is 14 amino acids. Germline V CDR1 and CDR2: MNHEY, SVGAGI. Trimming removed 6 bases from V and 6 bases from J; junction bases left unmatched: 11. DNA for the CDR3: TGTGCCAGCAGGAAACAGGGGTCTTTTGGCGAGCAGTACTTC. Translation: CASRKQGSFGEQYF.

The chain is built from TRBV5-1 and TRBJ2-7; weak D call: TRBD2 (5 bases). The CDR3 sequence is 14 residues long. The V end was cut by 5 bases, the J end by 0 bases, with 12 bases between. Germline V lookup: CDR1 SGHRS, CDR2 YFSETQ. The CDR3 loop reads CASRKDSLSYEQYF. The CDR3 nucleotides are TGCGCCAGCAGGAAGGACTCTCTCTCCTACGAGCAGTACTTC.

J is TRBJ1-4 and V is TRBV19; D might be TRBD1 (6 bases). Germline V gene sequence: CDR1 LNHDA, CDR2 SQIVND (reference sequence). This CDR3 is 16 amino acids long. Trimming shortened V by 5 bases and J by 6 bases, and 19 bases separated the two germline ends. The CDR3 DNA follows: TGTGCCAGTAGTCGATCCCTCGGCAGGGGAGATGAAAAACTGTTTTTT. This gives the protein CASSRSLGRGDEKLFF.

This sequence joins TRBV7-2 and TRBJ2-5, with 9 bases lining up with TRBD1. With V trimmed by 3 bases and J by 4 bases, 3 bases remained unmatched. This CDR3 is built from 14 residues. Per germline, CDR1 SGHTA and CDR2 FQGNSA. The DNA of the CDR3 is TGTGCCAGCAGCTTCCTGACAGGGGGAGAGACCCAGTACTTC. It translates to CASSFLTGGETQYF.

The chain has TRBV2 and TRBJ1-5, with no clear D. This CDR3 spans 13 amino acids. Germline CDR1 is SNHLY and CDR2 is FYNNEI. The V and J ends lost 6 bases and 6 bases respectively, with 12 bases between them. CDR3 amino acids: CASSQAVGQPQHF. The DNA for the CDR3 is TGTGCCAGCAGCCAGGCGGTGGGTCAGCCCCAGCATTTT. Full variable domain (missing parts from reference TRBV2 and TRBJ1-5): EPEVTQTPSHQVTQMGQEVILRCVPISNHLYFYWYRQILGQKVEFLVSFYNNEISEKSEIFDDQFSVERPDGSNFTLKIRSTKLEDSAMYFCASSQAVGQPQHFGDGTRLSIL.

V gene TRBV5-8 combines with J gene TRBJ1-6; D call uncertain. V was cut by 0 bases and J by 2 bases, with 9 bases left in between. The V gene's germline CDR1 is SGHTS and CDR2 YDEGEE. The CDR3 runs 16 residues. The chain's CDR3 is CASSLGSAPYNSPLHF. CDR3 sequence (DNA): TGTGCCAGCAGCTTGGGTTCTGCTCCCTATAATTCACCCCTCCACTTT.

V usage is TRBV5-7 and J usage is TRBJ2-1; 12 nucleotides agree with TRBD2. TRBV5-7 is assigned to the ORF class and has an uncertain function. CDR3 size: 16 residues. Trimming took 0 bases from V and 5 from J; bases not matched to a gene: 3. CDR3 DNA sequence: TGTGCCAGCAGCTTGGCAGGACTAGCGGGGAACAATGAGCAGTTCTTC. It translates to CASSLAGLAGNNEQFF.

This sequence joins TRBV6-5 and TRBJ2-1, with 8 bases identical to TRBD2. Trimming at V came to 8 bases and at J to 4 bases, leaving 10 bases not matched to a gene. The CDR3 contains 15 residues. Germline CDR1 reads MNHEY; CDR2 reads SVGAGI. The CDR3 reads CASCRTGGLYNEQFF. CDR3 nucleotide sequence: TGTGCCAGCTGTAGGACGGGGGGGCTGTACAATGAGCAGTTCTTC.

The chain couples TRBV6-1 to TRBJ2-3; the D is unclear. Per the germline V gene, CDR1 is MNHNS and CDR2 is SASEGT. V lost 0 bases and J lost 4, with 2 bases in between. The CDR3 runs to 12 residues. CDR3 protein: CASSEAADTQYF. For the CDR3, the DNA is TGTGCCAGCAGTGAAGCTGCAGATACGCAGTATTTT.

This rearrangement joins TRBV5-1 to TRBJ1-2; no definite D call. The germline V gene has CDR1 SGHRS and CDR2 YFSETQ. Trimming shortened V by 0 bases and J by 8 bases, and 11 bases separated the two germline ends. This CDR3 is 13 amino acids long. The CDR3 DNA reads as TGCGCCAGCAGCTTGGACGGCCGGGTGGGCTACACCTTC. It specifies CASSLDGRVGYTF.

The V and J genes are TRBV19 and TRBJ1-5, with a tentative D call TRBD1 (6 bases). Germline loops: CDR1 LNHDA, CDR2 SQIVND (reference sequence). V was cut by 3 bases and J by 4 bases, with 19 bases left in between. This CDR3 is 17 amino acids long. For the CDR3, the DNA is TGTGCCAGTAGTATGGGTCCTTGGACAGCGCAGAATCAGCCCCAGCATTTT. Its protein is CASSMGPWTAQNQPQHF.

This clone was detected only once. The chain uses TRBV5-1 and TRBJ2-7, with D unresolved. This CDR3 is built from 16 residues. V lost 0 bases and J 1 base, leaving 14 bases between the germline ends. Germline loops: CDR1 SGHRS, CDR2 YFSETQ. As DNA, the CDR3 is TGCGCCAGCAGCTTGGCCATCGGCAGGACGTCCTACGAGCAGTACTTC. This sequence encodes CASSLAIGRTSYEQYF.

The chain recombines TRBV11-2 with TRBJ1-1; D remains ambiguous. The CDR3 runs to 14 residues. Trimming cost V 3 bases and J 1 base, with 9 bases left between them. In germline, CDR1 is SGHAT, CDR2 FQNNGV. The CDR3 sequence: CASSFGSKNTEAFF. The CDR3 DNA sequence: TGTGCCAGCAGCTTCGGCAGTAAGAACACTGAAGCTTTCTTT.

V is TRBV28 and J is TRBJ1-3, with unresolved D. The CDR3 has 13 amino acids. Germline V gene sequence: CDR1 MDHEN, CDR2 SYDVKM. V shed 8 bases and J shed 0 bases, with 8 bases lying between them. The CDR3, as DNA: TGTGCCAGCTGGCGCTTCTCTGGAAACACCATATATTTT. Its protein product is CASWRFSGNTIYF.

In this sample, this clone turned up once. The chain employs TRBV20-1 and TRBJ2-7; D is perhaps TRBD1 or TRBD2 (5 bases each). The V gene's germline CDR1 is DFQATT and CDR2 SNEGSKA (reference sequence). V dropped 4 bases and J dropped 8 bases, with 9 bases sitting between them. The CDR3 is made up of 10 amino acids. The CDR3 reads CSAIEGKQYF. CDR3 nucleotide sequence: TGCAGTGCTATCGAGGGGAAGCAGTACTTC.

The chain employs TRBV30 and TRBJ1-6; D not certain. From germline, CDR1 is GTSNPN and CDR2 SVGIG (reference sequence). Trimming stripped 3 bases from V and 7 bases from J, with 7 bases between. The length of the CDR3 is 12 residues. The CDR3 bases are TGTGCCTGGAGACCGGGAAATTCACCCCTCCACTTT. Translated, it gives CAWRPGNSPLHF.

The V and J genes are TRBV5-1 and TRBJ1-2; 7 bases match TRBD1. The length of the CDR3 is 14 residues. J lost 0 bases, V lost 9 bases, and 8 bases had no gene match. The germline CDR1 and CDR2 sequences are SGHRS and YFSETQ. The CDR3 protein is CATRGTAANYGYTF. The CDR3 DNA is TGCGCCACCCGAGGGACAGCCGCTAACTATGGCTACACCTTC.